A selection of T cell receptor beta chains follows, all from one sample in a study of low-dose radiotherapy and immunotherapy resistance in tumors. Each CDR3 protein gets one entry after TCRdb re-called the reads with MiXCR. The table shows about 82,000 distinct CDR3 sequences, with over 15% occurring only once. The sequencing here drew on PBMCs, taken before treatment. The source is a male donor with prostate cancer. The CDR3 runs from the conserved cysteine through the conserved F or W. A D gene is named only where the DNA matches it firmly. The listing skips clone size in some rows; elsewhere it reads once, few, many or a size class.

abundance,len,j_gene,d_gene,v_gene,CDR3nt,CDR3aa
many,15,TRBJ1-1,.,TRBV29-1,TGCAGCGTTGATTCCCAGGGTGTCGGAGGGACTGAAGCTTTCTTT,CSVDSQGVGGTEAFF
.,15,TRBJ1-6,.,TRBV6-2/TRBV6-3,TGTGCCAGCAGTTTCCGACAGGCTAATAATTCACCCCTCCACTTT,CASSFRQANNSPLHF
many,14,TRBJ2-7,TRBD1,TRBV12-3/TRBV12-4,TGTGCCAGCAGTAAGGGGGACAGACCCTACGAGCAGTACTTC,CASSKGDRPYEQYF
many,12,TRBJ2-5,.,TRBV7-2,TGTGCCAGCAGCTTATACGGGGAGACCCAGTACTTC,CASSLYGETQYF
.,14,TRBJ2-7,.,TRBV6-6,TGTGCCAGCAGTTACGCAGGGAGCTCCTACGAGCAGTACTTC,CASSYAGSSYEQYF
many,14,TRBJ1-2,TRBD1,TRBV18,TGTGCCAGCTCACCTGGGACAGGGGAGAGTGGCTACACCTTC,CASSPGTGESGYTF
many,13,TRBJ1-6,.,TRBV29-1,TGCAGCGTTAAGACTTCCGAGAATTCACCCCTCCACTTT,CSVKTSENSPLHF
many,17,TRBJ2-7,TRBD2,TRBV6-2/TRBV6-3,TGTGCCAGCAGCAAACCCCAAGCGGGGGGGAGCTCCTACGAGCAGTACTTC,CASSKPQAGGSSYEQYF
.,13,TRBJ2-7,.,TRBV4-3,TGCGCCAGCAGCCTTGACACTGCCTACGAGCAGTACTTC,CASSLDTAYEQYF
many,15,TRBJ1-1,.,TRBV28,TGTGCCAGCAGTCCACCAACGCAGGGGAACACTGAAGCTTTCTTT,CASSPPTQGNTEAFF
many,13,TRBJ1-1,.,TRBV29-1,TGCAGCGCACAGGGACAACAGAACACTGAAGCTTTCTTT,CSAQGQQNTEAFF
many,16,TRBJ1-6,TRBD1,TRBV6-5,TGTGCCAGCAGCCGCGCACAGGGGGCTGGGCGGTCACCCCTCCACTTT,CASSRAQGAGRSPLHF
many,16,TRBJ2-1,TRBD1,TRBV14,TGTGCCAGCAGCCAGGTACCGGGACAGGGCGACAATGAGCAGTTCTTC,CASSQVPGQGDNEQFF
few,16,TRBJ1-2,.,TRBV12-3/TRBV12-4,TGTGCCAGCAGTTTAGCCCTCAGGGCCACTAACTATGGCTACACCTTC,CASSLALRATNYGYTF
many,13,TRBJ2-1,TRBD2,TRBV24-1,TGTGCCACCAGTGATACACTAGCGGGTATGCCGGTATTC,CATSDTLAGMPVF
many,14,TRBJ1-2,TRBD1,TRBV6-4,TGTGCCAGCAGTTCCGGGACAGATAACTATGGCTACACCTTC,CASSSGTDNYGYTF
many,14,TRBJ2-1,.,TRBV3-1,TGTGCCAGCAGCCCCCAGCGGGCTAGAGACGAGCAGTTCTTC,CASSPQRARDEQFF
many,13,TRBJ1-5,TRBD1,TRBV2,TGTGCCAGCGCTAAGACAGGGGCCCAGCCCCAGCATTTT,CASAKTGAQPQHF
many,19,TRBJ1-5,.,TRBV5-5,TGTGCCAGCAGCTTGGCCCCTACGCGAACGGGGTATAGCAATCAGCCCCAGCATTTT,CASSLAPTRTGYSNQPQHF
many,16,TRBJ2-7,TRBD2,TRBV3-1,TGTGCCAGCAGCCCGTTACCAACACAGCGGGAAGGCGAGCAGTACTTC,CASSPLPTQREGEQYF
many,16,TRBJ1-2,.,TRBV28,TGTGCCAGCAGTTTATCAGGTCTGGGACGGAGCTATGGCTACACCTTC,CASSLSGLGRSYGYTF
many,17,TRBJ2-6,.,TRBV29-1,TGCAGCGTTGAAGATAGGGACGTCTACTCTGGGGCCAACGTCCTGACTTTC,CSVEDRDVYSGANVLTF
many,14,TRBJ1-1,TRBD1,TRBV29-1,TGCAGCGTTGAACCCAGGGGGTCGAACACTGAAGCTTTCTTT,CSVEPRGSNTEAFF
many,14,TRBJ1-2,.,TRBV7-9,TGTGCCAGCAGCTTAGCTGGGCAGGGTGGGAGCTACACCTTC,CASSLAGQGGSYTF
.,14,TRBJ2-7,.,TRBV7-2,TGTGCCAGCAGCTCCTTCAGGGGGGGCCACGAGCAGTACTTC,CASSSFRGGHEQYF
many,14,TRBJ2-5,TRBD2,TRBV15,TGTGCCACATCGGGGGGGGGGGCTCAAGAGACCCAGTACTTC,CATSGGGAQETQYF
many,16,TRBJ2-5,TRBD2,TRBV5-4,TGTGCCAGCAGCTTGGGACTAGCGGGGGGTCGAGAGACCCAGTACTTC,CASSLGLAGGRETQYF
many,13,TRBJ2-2,.,TRBV5-1,TGCGCCAGCAGCTGGGCAGGCGCCGGGGAGCTGTTTTTT,CASSWAGAGELFF
.,15,TRBJ2-7,.,TRBV7-9,TGTGCCAGCGATATGGGTTACGGCCGGTCCTACGAGCAGTACTTC,CASDMGYGRSYEQYF
.,16,TRBJ1-3,.,TRBV30,TGTGCCTGGAGTGTCGGATTGAGCAACTCTGGAAACACCATATATTTT,CAWSVGLSNSGNTIYF
.,22,TRBJ2-1,.,TRBV5-1,.,CASSFYICSARLDGVSYNEQFF
few,13,TRBJ1-1,.,TRBV20-1,TGCAGTGCCTTAAGGGTACAGAACACTGAAGCTTTCTTT,CSALRVQNTEAFF
many,16,TRBJ2-1,TRBD2,TRBV7-2,TGTGCCAGCAGTTTAACTAGCGGGAGGCCCGGCAATGAGCAGTTCTTC,CASSLTSGRPGNEQFF
many,16,TRBJ2-2,.,TRBV18,TGTGCCAGCTCACCCCAACTCAGGACATCGGCCGGGGAGCTGTTTTTT,CASSPQLRTSAGELFF
.,11,TRBJ2-5,.,TRBV30,TGTGCCTGGGGAGAAGGGGAGACCCAGTACTTC,CAWGEGETQYF
.,17,TRBJ2-3,.,TRBV14,TGTGCCAGCAGCCAATTCATTGTGGGGGAGAACACAGATACGCAGTATTTT,CASSQFIVGENTDTQYF
many,14,TRBJ1-2,.,TRBV5-8,TGTGCCAGCAGCTGGCAGGAAACTAACTATGGCTACACCTTC,CASSWQETNYGYTF
.,11,TRBJ2-7,.,TRBV5-1,TGCGCCAGCAGCCACAATACCGAGCAGTACTTC,CASSHNTEQYF
.,16,TRBJ2-4,.,TRBV5-3,TGTGCCAGCAGCGGCACACTTGGACAGGCCAAAAACATTCAGTACTTC,CASSGTLGQAKNIQYF
.,15,TRBJ2-2,.,TRBV5-1,.,CASREGLITGELFFF
many,15,TRBJ2-2,.,TRBV4-3,TGCGCCAGCAGCCCGTGGACAGAGAACACCGGGGAGCTGTTTTTT,CASSPWTENTGELFF
many,15,TRBJ2-7,.,TRBV20-1,TGCAGTGCCCCTTTGCTGGGGGGAAGCTCCTACGAGCAGTACTTC,CSAPLLGGSSYEQYF
few,14,TRBJ1-4,.,TRBV20-1,TGCAGTGCTTCCTCGGGGCGACCCAATGAAAAACTGTTTTTT,CSASSGRPNEKLFF
medium-sized,14,TRBJ2-1,.,TRBV5-1,TGCGCCAGCAGCGCAGGGGGGGGCGGGAATGAGCAGTTCTTC,CASSAGGGGNEQFF
few,15,TRBJ2-7,TRBD1,TRBV6-5,TGTGCCAGCAGTTACCGGGGACAGGGTTCCTACGAGCAGTACTTC,CASSYRGQGSYEQYF
many,11,TRBJ2-1,.,TRBV28,TGTGCCTCCCCCCAGGGCACTGAGCAGTTCTTC,CASPQGTEQFF
many,13,TRBJ2-5,TRBD2,TRBV20-1,TGCAGTGCCAGACTAGCGCCCGGGGAGACCCAGTACTTC,CSARLAPGETQYF
.,14,TRBJ2-7,.,TRBV5-3,TGTGCCAGCAGCCCACTGGTATCAACCTACGAGCAGTACTTC,CASSPLVSTYEQYF
.,16,TRBJ2-1,.,TRBV19,TGTGCCAGTAGTATCCGAGCCCAGAGCTCCTACAATGAGCAGTTCTTC,CASSIRAQSSYNEQFF
many,13,TRBJ2-5,.,TRBV6-2/TRBV6-3,TGTGCCAGCAGATGGGACGACCAAGAGACCCAGTACTTC,CASRWDDQETQYF
many,15,TRBJ2-7,.,TRBV3-1,TGTGCCAGCAGCCAAGTGACGGGGACGGGTTACGAGCAGTACTTC,CASSQVTGTGYEQYF
few,14,TRBJ2-1,.,TRBV10-3,TGTGCCATCAGCGATCCCAGCGGCCCCAATGAGCAGTTCTTC,CAISDPSGPNEQFF